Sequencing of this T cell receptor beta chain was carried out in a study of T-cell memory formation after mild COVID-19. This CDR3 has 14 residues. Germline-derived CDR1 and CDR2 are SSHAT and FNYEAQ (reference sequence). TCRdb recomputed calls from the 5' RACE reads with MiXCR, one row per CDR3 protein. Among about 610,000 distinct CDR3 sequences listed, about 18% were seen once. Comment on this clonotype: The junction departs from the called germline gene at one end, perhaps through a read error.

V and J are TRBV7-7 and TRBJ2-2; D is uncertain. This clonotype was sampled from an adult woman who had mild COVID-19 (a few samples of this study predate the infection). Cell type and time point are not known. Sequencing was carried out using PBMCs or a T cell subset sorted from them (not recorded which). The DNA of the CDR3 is TGTGCTAGCAGCTTAAGTCAGTCGTACGGGGAGCTGTTTTTT. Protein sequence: CASSLSQSYGELFF.